This TCR beta chain was recovered during a study of radiation and T cells in renal cell carcinoma. Study results and limitations: No pretreatment tumor biopsies were available for baseline clonotypes. Top tumor clonotypes rose in blood 2 weeks post-radiation, then contracted.

Method: immunoSEQ multiplex PCR; TCRdb's copy keeps in-frame clones and lacks some. The sample carries roughly 45,000 clones, roughly four fifths recorded once. The CDR3 length is 13 residues. Per the germline V gene, CDR1 is SGHDN and CDR2 is FVKESK. The germline V and J ends were trimmed by 5 bases and 2 bases, with 10 bases remaining between them. As for this clone: Its target is unknown.

Time point indicated: blood 4 weeks post-SBRT, at nephrectomy. Treatment noted: 15 Gy SBRT to primary tumor, nephrectomy 4 weeks later. Nephrectomy followed 15 Gy stereotactic body radiation by 4 weeks. The chain is built from TRBV14 and TRBJ2-7; TRBD1 or TRBD2 may be the D gene (5 bases each). This clonotype was sampled from a woman in her sixties or seventies with renal cell carcinoma. Sequenced material: blood, taken from a patient whose treatment included radiotherapy and nephrectomy. The CDR3 loop reads CASSGDGPYEQYF. CDR3 bases: TGTGCCAGCAGCGGGGACGGGCCCTACGAGCAGTACTTC.